These 13 T cell receptor beta chains originate from one sample sequenced in a study of response to subunit inactivated influenza vaccine. TCRdb passed the RT-PCR reads through MiXCR, listing each CDR3 protein once. The sample lists about 160,000 distinct CDR3 sequences; 11% were seen once. The sample here was non-naive T cells sorted from PBMCs, taken roughly 46 days after vaccination. The receptors originated from a man aged 45-65 years who received an inactivated influenza vaccine.

This chain connects TRBV20-1 to TRBJ2-1; 7 nucleotides align to TRBD2. Per the germline V gene, CDR1 is DFQATT and CDR2 is SNEGSKA (reference sequence). V was clipped by 6 bases and J by 6 bases; unmatched bases: 11. CDR3 length: 14 residues. In nucleotides, the CDR3 is TGCAGTGCGGCCGGGAGGCCTAGCCTCAATGAGCAGTTCTTC. Translated, it gives CSAAGRPSLNEQFF.

This sequence joins TRBV28 and TRBJ2-7; 9 bases are a match to TRBD2. The CDR3 is made up of 14 amino acids. Germline lookup yields CDR1 MDHEN and CDR2 SYDVKM. J was trimmed by 1 base and V by 5 bases; bases with no gene match: 3. CDR3 in amino acids: CASSLAGRSYEQYF. The CDR3 nucleotides are TGTGCCAGCAGTCTAGCGGGGAGATCCTACGAGCAGTACTTC.

The J gene is TRBJ2-5, the V gene TRBV2, with 9 nucleotides matching TRBD2. Germline values: CDR1 SNHLY, CDR2 FYNNEI. This CDR3 contains 13 residues. The ends lost 7 bases at V and 2 bases at J; junction bases unmatched: 2. CDR3 region: CASKRGEQETQYF. CDR3 in DNA: TGTGCCAGCAAGCGGGGGGAACAAGAGACCCAGTACTTC.

This chain uses TRBV4-2 with TRBJ2-6; 13 bases line up with TRBD2. Germline values: CDR1 LGHNA, CDR2 YNFKEQ. Losses at the gene ends were 4 bases for V and 0 bases for J; bases not matched to a gene: 3. The CDR3 spans 18 residues. The CDR3 DNA reads TGTGCCAGCAGCCCGACTAGCGGGAGGATCTCTGGGGCCAACGTCCTGACTTTC. Its translation: CASSPTSGRISGANVLTF.

This clonotype was picked up many times. The chain is built from TRBV30 and TRBJ1-1; unclear D gene. Between the trimmed V and J ends, which lost 0 bases and 1 base, there was a span of 6 bases. The germline V gene encodes CDR1 GTSNPN and CDR2 SVGIG (reference sequence). The CDR3 is 13 amino acids. CDR3 sequence (DNA): TGTGCCTGGAGTGTAGAGGAGAACACTGAAGCTTTCTTT. This codes for CAWSVEENTEAFF.

This clonotype was counted a few times. The chain has TRBV27 and TRBJ1-6; possible D gene TRBD1, 5 bases. The CDR3 has 13 residues. Germline-derived CDR1 and CDR2 are MNHEY and SMNVEV (reference sequence). V lost 6 bases and J 13 bases, leaving 16 bases between the germline ends. The CDR3 nucleotides are TGTGCCAGCAGGCGGGACCTCCGTGCCCCCCTCCACTTT. It translates to CASRRDLRAPLHF.

The sample holds a few counts of this clonotype. J is TRBJ2-7 and V is TRBV5-1; TRBD1 matches at 11 bases. The CDR3 runs to 13 residues. Trimming removed 6 bases from V and 3 bases from J; junction bases left unmatched: 2. From germline, CDR1 is SGHRS and CDR2 YFSETQ. The CDR3 reads CASTGTGGYEQYF. The CDR3 nucleotides read TGCGCCAGCACCGGGACAGGGGGCTACGAGCAGTACTTC.

The sample holds a few counts of this clonotype. V and J are TRBV27 and TRBJ1-4; a weak D match, TRBD1 (5 bases). Germline V gives CDR1 MNHEY, CDR2 SMNVEV (reference sequence). This CDR3 region has 16 residues. The V gene lost 0 bases and the J gene lost 0 bases, with 8 bases spanning the gap. In DNA form, the CDR3 reads TGTGCCAGCAGTTTATCAGGGGTGGCAACTAATGAAAAACTGTTTTTT. Translation: CASSLSGVATNEKLFF.

The table lists this clonotype with a few counts. The gene calls are TRBV7-2 and TRBJ2-3; D may match TRBD1 or TRBD2 (6 bases each). This CDR3 spans 15 amino acids. In germline, CDR1 is SGHTA, CDR2 FQGNSA. V lost 4 bases, J lost 2 bases, and 13 bases lay in between. CDR3 region: CASSYGGLYTDTQYF. CDR3 DNA sequence: TGTGCCAGCAGCTACGGGGGCCTATACACAGATACGCAGTATTTT.

This clonotype showed up many times. This chain joins TRBV5-4 and TRBJ1-1; D uncertain. The V end was cut by 0 bases, the J end by 4 bases, with 16 bases between. CDR1 and CDR2 from the germline V gene are SGHNT and YYREEE (reference sequence). CDR3 length: 16 amino acids. In DNA form, the CDR3 reads TGTGCCAGCAGCTTGGCTAAAGGGCTCGGAAGCACTGAAGCTTTCTTT. Translated: CASSLAKGLGSTEAFF.

This clonotype was detected a few times. The chain joins TRBV6-1 to TRBJ1-2; TRBD1 matches at 7 bases. Per the germline V gene, CDR1 is MNHNS and CDR2 is SASEGT. This CDR3 spans 14 amino acids. The V segment lost 6 bases and the J segment 7 bases; nucleotides outside the gene matches: 11. CDR3 coding DNA: TGTGCCAGCAGACTTAAAGGGGGCGCATTTGGCTACACCTTC. Amino acid sequence: CASRLKGGAFGYTF.

This clonotype was recorded a few times. The chain uses TRBV10-3 and TRBJ2-1, with 7 bases identical to TRBD2. This CDR3 contains 17 residues. Germline values: CDR1 ENHRY, CDR2 SYGVKD. V was pared by 2 bases and J by 4 bases, with 11 bases of the junction left unmatched. The CDR3 here is CAISEPSGGLRYNEQFF. The CDR3 DNA follows: TGTGCCATCAGTGAGCCATCGGGGGGATTACGTTACAATGAGCAGTTCTTC.

The rearrangement uses TRBV4-3 and TRBJ2-1; D unclear. This CDR3 comprises 13 residues. The germline CDR1 and CDR2 sequences are LGHNA and YSLEER. V dropped 0 bases and J dropped 7 bases, with 7 bases sitting between them. The CDR3 region is CASSQDWWNEQFF. In DNA, the CDR3 is TGCGCCAGCAGCCAAGATTGGTGGAATGAGCAGTTCTTC.